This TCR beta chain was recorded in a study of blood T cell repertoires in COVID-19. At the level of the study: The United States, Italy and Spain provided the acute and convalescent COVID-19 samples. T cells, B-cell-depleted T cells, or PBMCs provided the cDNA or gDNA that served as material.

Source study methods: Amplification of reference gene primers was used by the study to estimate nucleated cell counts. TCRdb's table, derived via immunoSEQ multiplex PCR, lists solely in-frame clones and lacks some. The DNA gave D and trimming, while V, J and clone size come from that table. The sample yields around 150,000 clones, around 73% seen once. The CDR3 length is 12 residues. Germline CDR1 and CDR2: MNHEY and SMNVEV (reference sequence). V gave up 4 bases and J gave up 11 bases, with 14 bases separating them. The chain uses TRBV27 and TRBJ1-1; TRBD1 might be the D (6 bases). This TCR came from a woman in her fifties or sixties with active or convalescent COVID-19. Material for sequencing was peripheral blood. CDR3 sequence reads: CASSSPTGHAFF. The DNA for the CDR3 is TGTGCCAGCAGTTCTCCTACAGGGCACGCTTTCTTT.